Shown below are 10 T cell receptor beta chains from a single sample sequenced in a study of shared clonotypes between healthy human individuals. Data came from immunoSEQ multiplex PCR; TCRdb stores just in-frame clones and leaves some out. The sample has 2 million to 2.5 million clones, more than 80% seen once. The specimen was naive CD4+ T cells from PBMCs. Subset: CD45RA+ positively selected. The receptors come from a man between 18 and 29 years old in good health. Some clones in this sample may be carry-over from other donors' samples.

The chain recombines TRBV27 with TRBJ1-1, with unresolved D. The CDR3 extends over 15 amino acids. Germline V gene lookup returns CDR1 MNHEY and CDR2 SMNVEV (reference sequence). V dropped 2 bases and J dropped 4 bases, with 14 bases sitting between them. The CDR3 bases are TGTGCCAGCAGTTTAAAGGCGGCGGGCGCCACTGAAGCTTTCTTT. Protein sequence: CASSLKAAGATEAFF.

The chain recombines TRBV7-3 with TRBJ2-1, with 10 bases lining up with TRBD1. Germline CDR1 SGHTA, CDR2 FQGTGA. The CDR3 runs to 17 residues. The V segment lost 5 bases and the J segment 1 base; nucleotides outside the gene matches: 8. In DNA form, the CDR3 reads TGTGCCAGCAGCAAGTACGGACAGGGGGGATCCTACAATGAGCAGTTCTTC. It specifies CASSKYGQGGSYNEQFF.

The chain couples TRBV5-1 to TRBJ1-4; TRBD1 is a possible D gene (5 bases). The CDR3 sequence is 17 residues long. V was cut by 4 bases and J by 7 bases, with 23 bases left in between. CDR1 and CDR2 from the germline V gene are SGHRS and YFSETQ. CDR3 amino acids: CASSQQAPGTRFEKLFF. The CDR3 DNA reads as TGCGCCAGCAGCCAACAGGCCCCCGGGACGCGGTTTGAAAAACTGTTTTTT.

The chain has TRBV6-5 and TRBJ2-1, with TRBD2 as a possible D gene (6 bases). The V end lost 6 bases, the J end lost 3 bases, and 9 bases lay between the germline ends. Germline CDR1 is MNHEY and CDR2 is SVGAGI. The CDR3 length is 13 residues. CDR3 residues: CASRGLIYNEQFF. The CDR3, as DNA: TGTGCCAGCAGGGGACTCATCTACAATGAGCAGTTCTTC.

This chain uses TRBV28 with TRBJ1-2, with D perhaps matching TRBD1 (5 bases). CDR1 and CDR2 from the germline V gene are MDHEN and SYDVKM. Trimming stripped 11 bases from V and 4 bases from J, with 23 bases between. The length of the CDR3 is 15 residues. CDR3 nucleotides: TGTGCCCTAAGCCTCGGGACGTCCCGCTTCTATGGCTACACCTTC. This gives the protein CALSLGTSRFYGYTF.

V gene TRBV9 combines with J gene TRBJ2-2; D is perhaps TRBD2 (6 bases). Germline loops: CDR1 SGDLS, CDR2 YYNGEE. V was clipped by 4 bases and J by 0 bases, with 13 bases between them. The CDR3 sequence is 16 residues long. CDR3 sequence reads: CASSLAGTANTGELFF. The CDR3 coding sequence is TGTGCCAGCAGCCTGGCGGGGACGGCGAACACCGGGGAGCTGTTTTTT.

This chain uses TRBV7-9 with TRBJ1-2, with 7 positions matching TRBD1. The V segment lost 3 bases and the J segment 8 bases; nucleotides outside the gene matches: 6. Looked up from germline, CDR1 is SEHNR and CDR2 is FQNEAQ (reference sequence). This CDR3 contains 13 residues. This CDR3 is CASSFDRASGYTF. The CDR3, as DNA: TGTGCCAGCAGCTTCGACAGGGCAAGCGGCTACACCTTC.

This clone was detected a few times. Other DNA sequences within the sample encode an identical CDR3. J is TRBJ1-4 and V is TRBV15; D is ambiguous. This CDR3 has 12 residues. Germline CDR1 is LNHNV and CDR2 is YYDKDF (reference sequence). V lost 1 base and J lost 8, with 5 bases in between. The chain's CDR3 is CATSRVREKLFF. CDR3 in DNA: TGTGCCACCAGCAGAGTACGGGAAAAACTGTTTTTT.

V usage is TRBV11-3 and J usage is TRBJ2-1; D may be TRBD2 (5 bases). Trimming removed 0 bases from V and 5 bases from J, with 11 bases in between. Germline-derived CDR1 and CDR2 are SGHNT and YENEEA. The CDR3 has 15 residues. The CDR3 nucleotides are TGTGCCAGCAGCTTAGAGTCTAGCTGGGACAATGAGCAGTTCTTC. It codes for CASSLESSWDNEQFF.

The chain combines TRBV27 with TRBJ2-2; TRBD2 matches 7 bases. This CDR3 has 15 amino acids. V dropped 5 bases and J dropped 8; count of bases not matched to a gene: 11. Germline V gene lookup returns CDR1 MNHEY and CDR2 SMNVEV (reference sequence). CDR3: CASSMTSRYPGELFF. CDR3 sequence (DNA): TGTGCCAGCAGTATGACTAGCAGGTATCCTGGGGAGCTGTTTTTT.